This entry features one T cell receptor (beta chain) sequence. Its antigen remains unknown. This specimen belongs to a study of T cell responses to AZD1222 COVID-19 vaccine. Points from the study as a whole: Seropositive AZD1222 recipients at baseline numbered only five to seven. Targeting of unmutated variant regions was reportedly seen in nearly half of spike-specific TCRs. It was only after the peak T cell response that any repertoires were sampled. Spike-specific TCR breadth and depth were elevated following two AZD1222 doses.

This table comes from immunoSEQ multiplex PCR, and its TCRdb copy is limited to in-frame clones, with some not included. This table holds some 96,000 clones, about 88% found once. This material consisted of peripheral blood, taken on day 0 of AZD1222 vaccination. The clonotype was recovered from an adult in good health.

The CDR3: CASSAAGTRRETQYF. CDR3 sequence (DNA): TGTGCCAGCAGCGCGGCCGGGACTAGGAGAGAGACCCAGTACTTC. This sequence joins TRBV7-9 and TRBJ2-5, with 8 bases aligning to TRBD2. The V segment lost 5 bases and the J segment 4 bases; nucleotides outside the gene matches: 9. This CDR3 spans 15 amino acids. Germline V lookup: CDR1 SEHNR, CDR2 FQNEAQ (reference sequence).